This record covers a single T cell receptor beta chain. This entry belongs to a study of cytomegalovirus exposure and HLA in healthy donors. The length of the CDR3 is 16 residues. V shed 5 bases and J 3 bases; nucleotides not matched to a gene: 8. Germline V lookup: CDR1 SGHNT, CDR2 YYREEE (reference sequence). Profiling relied on immunoSEQ multiplex PCR, and the TCRdb table lists in-frame clones only, not all of them. The data contain 65,000 to 75,000 clones, 94% of them seen just once; the ten biggest clones take up about 1.6%. The material sequenced was PBMCs. This receptor was obtained from a man aged 18 to 35 in good health and CMV-seropositive. V and J are TRBV5-4 and TRBJ2-3, with TRBD2 identical over 11 bases. CDR3 residues: CASRPALAGGTDTQYF. For the CDR3, the DNA is TGTGCCAGCAGACCCGCTCTAGCGGGAGGAACAGATACGCAGTATTTT.